Listed below are T cell receptor beta chains from one sample, sequenced in a study of CD8 T cells in ankylosing spondylitis. One entry per CDR3 protein results from TCRdb running MiXCR on the 5' RACE reads. The sample lists 150,000 to 250,000 distinct CDR3 sequences, roughly 13% seen once, with 15% to 20% in the top ten. The sample was blood, either unsorted or a sorted T cell fraction (not recorded which). The receptors derive from a male donor with ankylosing spondylitis or in good health (not recorded which). Both conserved end residues are part of each CDR3. A D gene is named only where the DNA matches it firmly. Size is stated for part of the rows, as once, few or many counts, or as a class when the clone is expanded.

clone_size: NA; j_call: TRBJ2-1; v_call: TRBV18; d_call: TRBD1; cdr3_nt: TGTGCCAGCTCACTACTCCCCGGGACAGGGGATAATGAGCAGTTCTTC; cdr3_aa: CASSLLPGTGDNEQFF
clone_size: many; j_call: TRBJ1-5; v_call: TRBV4-1; d_call: NA; cdr3_nt: TGCGCCAGCAGCCAAAACCCCCAAAGCAATCAGCCCCAGCATTTT; cdr3_aa: CASSQNPQSNQPQHF
clone_size: NA; j_call: TRBJ2-5; v_call: TRBV3-1; d_call: NA; cdr3_nt: TGTGCCAGCAGCCAAGATCCGGGGGCAATGGAGACCCAGTACTTC; cdr3_aa: CASSQDPGAMETQYF
clone_size: many; j_call: TRBJ2-7; v_call: TRBV7-2; d_call: NA; cdr3_nt: TGTGCCAGCAGCCTACCCCCCACAGGAACCAATCTCTACGAGCAGTACTTC; cdr3_aa: CASSLPPTGTNLYEQYF
clone_size: NA; j_call: TRBJ2-7; v_call: TRBV3-1; d_call: NA; cdr3_nt: TGTGCCAGCAGCGTCAGGTTTTCCTACGAGCAGTACTTC; cdr3_aa: CASSVRFSYEQYF
clone_size: many; j_call: TRBJ2-1; v_call: TRBV7-9; d_call: TRBD1; cdr3_nt: TGTGCCAGCAGCTTAATGGGACAGCCCGACAATGAGCAGTTCTTC; cdr3_aa: CASSLMGQPDNEQFF
clone_size: many; j_call: TRBJ2-7; v_call: TRBV12-3/TRBV12-4; d_call: NA; cdr3_nt: TGTGCCAGCGGGGATTACGAGCAGTACTTC; cdr3_aa: CASGDYEQYF
clone_size: many; j_call: TRBJ2-2; v_call: TRBV4-1; d_call: NA; cdr3_nt: TGCGCCAGCAGCCAGGAGCCCAGCGGTCTCCTGAGCGGGGAGCTGTTTTTT; cdr3_aa: CASSQEPSGLLSGELFF
clone_size: NA; j_call: TRBJ2-2; v_call: TRBV12-3/TRBV12-4; d_call: NA; cdr3_nt: TGTGCCACCGATGCCGCCGGGGAGCTGTTTTTT; cdr3_aa: CATDAAGELFF
clone_size: NA; j_call: TRBJ1-3; v_call: TRBV20-1; d_call: NA; cdr3_nt: TGCTGTGCTAGAGATCAAGACGGAGGGAACACCATATATTTT; cdr3_aa: CCARDQDGGNTIYF
clone_size: many; j_call: TRBJ1-1; v_call: TRBV12-3/TRBV12-4; d_call: NA; cdr3_nt: TGTGCCAGCAGTTTCGGCGGGATGGGGTCCACTGAAGCTTTCTTT; cdr3_aa: CASSFGGMGSTEAFF
clone_size: NA; j_call: TRBJ2-7; v_call: TRBV5-1; d_call: NA; cdr3_nt: TGCGCCAGCAGTTCCGAACAGGGAACGCAAGAGCAGTACTTC; cdr3_aa: CASSSEQGTQEQYF
clone_size: NA; j_call: TRBJ2-3; v_call: TRBV10-1; d_call: NA; cdr3_nt: TGCGCCAGCAGTGACGGGAGTTCAGATACGCAGTATTTT; cdr3_aa: CASSDGSSDTQYF
clone_size: few; j_call: TRBJ2-1; v_call: TRBV19; d_call: TRBD2; cdr3_nt: TGTGCCAGTAGGTATCATTATAGCGGGGGTCCTTACAATGAGCAGTTCTTC; cdr3_aa: CASRYHYSGGPYNEQFF
clone_size: many; j_call: TRBJ2-7; v_call: TRBV12-3/TRBV12-4; d_call: NA; cdr3_nt: TGTGCCAGCAGTCCCGGCCCCTACGAGCAGTACTTC; cdr3_aa: CASSPGPYEQYF
clone_size: NA; j_call: TRBJ2-1; v_call: TRBV2; d_call: TRBD2; cdr3_nt: TGTGCCAGCAGTGTTGCGGGAGGGGGGGATGAGCAGTTCTTC; cdr3_aa: CASSVAGGGDEQFF
clone_size: few; j_call: TRBJ1-4; v_call: TRBV10-1; d_call: NA; cdr3_nt: TGCGCCAGCAGTGGGACGGACAGTAATGAAAAACTGTTTTTT; cdr3_aa: CASSGTDSNEKLFF
clone_size: NA; j_call: TRBJ1-5; v_call: TRBV28; d_call: NA; cdr3_nt: TGTGCCAGCAGTTCCGGACCCCCAGGGGGCAATCAGCCCCAGCATTTT; cdr3_aa: CASSSGPPGGNQPQHF
clone_size: NA; j_call: TRBJ1-2; v_call: TRBV4-1; d_call: NA; cdr3_nt: TGCGCCAGCAGCCAAAGTGGAGGGGGGGCATGGGGCTACACCTTC; cdr3_aa: CASSQSGGGAWGYTF
clone_size: few; j_call: TRBJ2-3; v_call: TRBV14; d_call: TRBD2; cdr3_nt: TGTGCCAGCAGCCCTAGCGGGAGTAGGGCAGATACGCAGTATTTT; cdr3_aa: CASSPSGSRADTQYF
clone_size: few; j_call: TRBJ2-2; v_call: TRBV7-9; d_call: NA; cdr3_nt: TGTGCCAGCAGCTTAGAACGAAGCACGGGAAAGCCCGGGGAGCTGTTTTTT; cdr3_aa: CASSLERSTGKPGELFF
clone_size: NA; j_call: TRBJ2-7; v_call: TRBV12-3/TRBV12-4; d_call: NA; cdr3_nt: TGTGCCAGCAGTTTAGGGGGCGGGCTCTACGAGCAGTACTTC; cdr3_aa: CASSLGGGLYEQYF
clone_size: few; j_call: TRBJ2-5; v_call: TRBV7-6; d_call: NA; cdr3_nt: TGTGCCAGCAGCTCCATACTTGGAACGGGACGAAACCAAGAGACCCAGTACTTC; cdr3_aa: CASSSILGTGRNQETQYF
clone_size: few; j_call: TRBJ2-1; v_call: TRBV4-1; d_call: TRBD2; cdr3_nt: TGCGCCAGCAGCCCCGATCCTAGACTAGCACATTCCTACAATGAGCAGTTCTTC; cdr3_aa: CASSPDPRLAHSYNEQFF
clone_size: few; j_call: TRBJ2-1; v_call: TRBV5-6; d_call: TRBD2; cdr3_nt: TGTGCCAGCAGCTTGGCCGCGGGACTAGCGAGGAATGAGCAGTTCTTC; cdr3_aa: CASSLAAGLARNEQFF
clone_size: NA; j_call: TRBJ1-6; v_call: TRBV5-1; d_call: NA; cdr3_nt: TGCGCCAGCAGCTTTGGTGGGGGGGATTCACCCCTCCACTTT; cdr3_aa: CASSFGGGDSPLHF
clone_size: many; j_call: TRBJ2-2; v_call: TRBV6-1; d_call: NA; cdr3_nt: TGTGCCAGCAGCCCCCGGGGGACCTACACCGGGGAGCTGTTTTTT; cdr3_aa: CASSPRGTYTGELFF
clone_size: few; j_call: TRBJ1-3; v_call: TRBV12-3/TRBV12-4; d_call: NA; cdr3_nt: TGTGCCAGCAGTTTGGCGACAGCTGGAAACACCATATATTTT; cdr3_aa: CASSLATAGNTIYF
clone_size: NA; j_call: TRBJ2-7; v_call: TRBV7-9; d_call: NA; cdr3_nt: TGTGCCAGCAGCTGGGGGGGCAGCTACGAGCAGTACTTC; cdr3_aa: CASSWGGSYEQYF
clone_size: few; j_call: TRBJ2-3; v_call: TRBV27; d_call: TRBD2; cdr3_nt: TGTGCCAGCAGTCTCTCGGGACTAGCGGTTAGCACAGATACGCAGTATTTT; cdr3_aa: CASSLSGLAVSTDTQYF
clone_size: few; j_call: TRBJ2-5; v_call: TRBV11-1; d_call: NA; cdr3_nt: TGTGCCAGCAGCTTAGAGGCCTTGGCGGGGGCCGGGCGGGAGACCCAGTACTTC; cdr3_aa: CASSLEALAGAGRETQYF
clone_size: many; j_call: TRBJ2-2; v_call: TRBV4-2; d_call: NA; cdr3_nt: TGTGCCAGCAGCCAAGATCGTGGGGGCTGGAACACCGGGGAGCTGTTTTTT; cdr3_aa: CASSQDRGGWNTGELFF